The clone carrying this TCR beta chain was counted only a few times. What it binds is unknown. This CDR3 is 17 amino acids long. Per the germline V gene, CDR1 is SGHTS and CDR2 is YDEGEE. V trimming: 7 bases; J trimming: 1 base; junction bases outside the gene matches: 13. The record originates from a study of cytomegalovirus exposure and HLA in healthy donors. General observations from the study: A list of around 160 TCR beta chains associated with cytomegalovirus was given. Segments of the TCR beta V type were, in most cases, productive about 87% or about 30% of the time in an earlier analysis.

PCR primers comprised 60 Vbeta and 13 Jbeta primers. TCRdb's copy holds only in-frame clones and misses some; the assay was immunoSEQ multiplex PCR. This sample carries around 160,000 clones, just under 80% of them seen once, and the ten largest clones take roughly 10%. The specimen sequenced was PBMCs. The chain links TRBV5-8 to TRBJ2-2; 7 positions agree with TRBD2. This TCR came from a man younger than 35 in good health and CMV-seropositive. In DNA form, the CDR3 reads TGTGCCAGCCAGACCAGGTTACTAGCGTTGAACACCGGGGAGCTGTTTTTT. Amino acid sequence: CASQTRLLALNTGELFF.